Following are 30 T cell receptor beta chains from one sample sequenced in a study of beta chain features in type 1 diabetes. Of the isolated RNA, all was reverse transcribed, and so the sequenced material was expressed TCRB transcripts. Using immunoSEQ multiplex PCR, the repertoire was profiled, and TCRdb retains in-frame clones only, with some absent. The sample has approximately 170,000 clones; approximately 9.9% are singletons. Sequenced material: central memory CD4+ T cells from blood. These TCRs come from a woman aged 18-29 years in good health.

This clone was recorded a few times. The CDR3 sequence: CASSRGTSRHNEQFF. The CDR3 bases are TGTGCCAGCAGTAGAGGGACTAGCCGGCACAATGAGCAGTTCTTC. The chain couples TRBV25-1 to TRBJ2-1, with 9 bases lining up with TRBD2. The germline CDR1 and CDR2 sequences are MGHDK and SYGVNS. The V and J ends lost 5 bases and 5 bases, in that order; junction bases with no gene match: 7. The CDR3 contains 15 residues.

V and J are TRBV7-2 and TRBJ2-5; TRBD1 matches at 9 bases. Trimming took 4 bases from V and 5 from J; bases not matched to a gene: 2. CDR1 SGHTA and CDR2 FQGNSA come from the germline V gene. CDR3 length equals 13 residues. In nucleotides, the CDR3 is TGTGCCAGCAGCTGGGGACAGGGCGAGACCCAGTACTTC. It yields the protein CASSWGQGETQYF.

The CDR3 loop is CASSLGRTSTGELFF. The CDR3 DNA sequence: TGTGCCAGCAGCTTAGGAAGGACTAGCACCGGGGAGCTGTTTTTT. The V call is TRBV7-2, the J call TRBJ2-2, with 7 bases lining up with TRBD2. Germline CDR1 reads SGHTA; CDR2 reads FQGNSA. V lost 1 base, J lost 4 bases, and 3 bases stayed unmatched. The CDR3 sequence is 15 residues long.

The sample holds a few counts of this clone. The CDR3 DNA is TGTGCCTGGAGTGTAAAAATTGTCGGTCAGCCCCAGCATTTT. Amino acid sequence: CAWSVKIVGQPQHF. J is TRBJ1-5 and V is TRBV30; the D is unclear. The CDR3 is 14 amino acids. Germline V gene data show CDR1 as GTSNPN and CDR2 as SVGIG (reference sequence). Trimming pared 0 bases from V and 6 bases from J, leaving 12 bases between.

V usage is TRBV6-5 and J usage is TRBJ1-6; TRBD1 matches 7 bases. After removal of 2 bases from V and 6 bases from J, the junction contained 4 bases not matched to a gene. Germline lookup yields CDR1 MNHEY and CDR2 SVGAGI. The CDR3 totals 15 residues. CDR3 in amino acids: CASSYAGQINSPLHF. The CDR3 bases are TGTGCCAGCAGTTACGCGGGACAGATTAATTCACCCCTCCACTTT.

The genes are TRBV7-8 and TRBJ1-2, with D unresolved. The germline V and J ends were trimmed by 5 bases and 7 bases, with 17 bases remaining between them. CDR1 is SGHVS, CDR2 FQNEAQ, per germline. CDR3 length: 14 amino acids. Here the CDR3 reads CASSTTGEASGYTF. The CDR3 nucleotides are TGTGCCAGCAGCACTACCGGTGAGGCGAGTGGCTACACCTTC.

The chain uses TRBV6-5 and TRBJ2-3; D is uncertain. With 5 bases removed from V and 6 bases from J, the gap between germline ends came to 9 bases. Per the germline V gene, CDR1 is MNHEY and CDR2 is SVGAGI. This CDR3 contains 12 residues. This chain's CDR3 is CASSEVGDTQYF. As DNA, the CDR3 is TGTGCCAGCAGTGAAGTCGGGGATACGCAGTATTTT.

This clone was observed once. The chain links TRBV4-2 to TRBJ2-5; 11 bases align to TRBD1. After removal of 3 bases from V and 4 bases from J, the junction contained 1 base not matched to a gene. Germline V gene lookup returns CDR1 LGHNA and CDR2 YNFKEQ. The CDR3 extends over 14 amino acids. As DNA, the CDR3 is TGTGCCAGCAGCCAGGGACAGGGGGGAGAGACCCAGTACTTC. Translation gives CASSQGQGGETQYF.

This clone was counted between two and nine times. This chain connects TRBV2 to TRBJ1-1, with 7 bases that match TRBD1. This CDR3 is built from 14 residues. The germline gives CDR1 SNHLY, CDR2 FYNNEI. V shed 5 bases, J shed 3 bases, and the junction held 6 bases outside the gene matches. The CDR3 loop is CASSRTGPHTEAFF. In DNA, the CDR3 is TGTGCCAGCAGTAGGACAGGACCACACACTGAAGCTTTCTTT.

The chain links TRBV7-2 to TRBJ2-1; no clear D gene. This CDR3 spans 14 amino acids. Germline V gene lookup returns CDR1 SGHTA and CDR2 FQGNSA. The germline V and J ends were trimmed by 6 bases and 0 bases, with 9 bases remaining between them. The CDR3 loop reads CASRRSSSYNEQFF. The CDR3 nucleotides read TGTGCCAGCAGGAGGAGTAGCTCCTACAATGAGCAGTTCTTC.

The chain recombines TRBV6-5 with TRBJ2-1; 8 nucleotides line up with TRBD1. The CDR3 is 15 amino acids. J was trimmed by 4 bases and V by 6 bases; bases with no gene match: 8. Germline values: CDR1 MNHEY, CDR2 SVGAGI. CDR3 sequence: CASRSVGTGYNEQFF. CDR3 DNA sequence: TGTGCCAGCAGGTCCGTCGGGACAGGTTACAATGAGCAGTTCTTC.

The CDR3 nucleotides read TGTGCCAGTACTAGCGGGAGGATCCCAGAGACCCAGTACTTC. This sequence encodes CASTSGRIPETQYF. V gene TRBV19 combines with J gene TRBJ2-5, with 11 nucleotides matching TRBD2. V was pared by 7 bases and J by 4 bases, with 5 bases of the junction left unmatched. The CDR3 contains 14 residues. The germline V gene encodes CDR1 LNHDA and CDR2 SQIVND (reference sequence).

The rearrangement uses TRBV27 and TRBJ2-1, with 10 bases identical to TRBD2. The CDR3 loop spans 15 amino acids. CDR1 is MNHEY and CDR2 is SMNVEV in the germline V gene (reference sequence). The V gene end was trimmed by 2 bases and the J gene end by 7 bases; junction bases not matched to a gene: 5. The CDR3 sequence is CASSLPAGGWNEQFF. The CDR3 bases are TGTGCCAGCAGTTTACCAGCGGGGGGGTGGAATGAGCAGTTCTTC.

The chain employs TRBV29-1 and TRBJ1-4; TRBD1 matches 10 bases. Trimming cost V 7 bases and J 5 bases; bases outside gene matches: 7. The CDR3 spans 14 residues. Germline V gene data show CDR1 as SQVTM and CDR2 as ANQGSEA. The DNA for the CDR3 is TGCAGCGCTAATCCGGGACAGGGGAATGAAAAACTGTTTTTT. Its protein is CSANPGQGNEKLFF.

This chain connects TRBV19 to TRBJ2-7, with 7 bases matching TRBD1. The V gene's germline CDR1 is LNHDA and CDR2 SQIVND (reference sequence). J lost 3 bases, V lost 5 bases, and 19 bases had no gene match. There are 18 residues in the CDR3. The CDR3 DNA reads TGTGCCAGTAGTCCCCCTATCGGGACAGCCGATTTACTCTACGAGCAGTACTTC. This translates into CASSPPIGTADLLYEQYF.

This clone was seen only a few times. The chain combines TRBV7-9 with TRBJ2-1, with D perhaps TRBD1 (6 bases). CDR1 is SEHNR and CDR2 is FQNEAQ in the germline V gene (reference sequence). Trimming removed 6 bases at V and 5 bases at J, with 23 bases between. The CDR3 consists of 17 residues. CDR3 nucleotide sequence: TGTGCCAGCAGTCGGGCATTACAGGGAAAACTTAACAATGAGCAGTTCTTC. It yields the protein CASSRALQGKLNNEQFF.

This clone was picked up a small number of times. The chain links TRBV29-1 to TRBJ2-1; 14 positions agree with TRBD2. The germline V gene encodes CDR1 SQVTM and CDR2 ANQGSEA. The CDR3 is made up of 18 amino acids. The V and J ends lost 7 bases and 4 bases, in that order; junction bases with no gene match: 15. This chain's CDR3 is CSGGRSGTSGSLYNEQFF. The CDR3, as DNA: TGCAGCGGGGGCCGTTCCGGGACTAGCGGGAGTTTATACAATGAGCAGTTCTTC.

V and J are TRBV14 and TRBJ1-1; D is unclear. CDR1 is SGHDN and CDR2 is FVKESK in the germline V gene. The CDR3 length is 13 residues. Trimming took off 2 bases at V and 1 base at J, with 5 bases between the two ends. The CDR3 here is CASSQQANTEAFF. In DNA form, the CDR3 reads TGTGCCAGCAGCCAACAGGCGAACACTGAAGCTTTCTTT.

The chain carries TRBV7-8 and TRBJ2-5, with D possibly matching TRBD2 (6 bases). Deletions cut 5 bases from V and 3 bases from J, with 16 bases between. Germline loops: CDR1 SGHVS, CDR2 FQNEAQ. This CDR3 spans 15 amino acids. CDR3 protein: CASSHLDTGEETQYF. In DNA, the CDR3 is TGTGCCAGCAGCCATTTAGACACGGGGGAAGAGACCCAGTACTTC.

This clone was counted only a few times. The chain joins TRBV14 to TRBJ2-5; 7 bases are shared with TRBD1. The CDR3 has 16 residues. Trimming at V came to 5 bases and at J to 7 bases, leaving 16 bases not matched to a gene. Germline V gives CDR1 SGHDN, CDR2 FVKESK. DNA for the CDR3: TGTGCCAGCAGCAAACCCGGGACAGAGGCTGTGGCGACCCAGTACTTC. This translates into CASSKPGTEAVATQYF.

This clone was detected only a few times. The chain combines TRBV28 with TRBJ2-5; tentative D call: TRBD1 (6 bases). CDR3 length: 14 amino acids. V dropped 6 bases and J dropped 4 bases, with 15 bases sitting between them. Germline V CDR1 and CDR2: MDHEN, SYDVKM. The CDR3 nucleotides are TGTGCCAGCAGGTCTAACAGGGTGGGAGAGACCCAGTACTTC. This sequence encodes CASRSNRVGETQYF.

The table lists this clone with a few counts. The V call is TRBV7-9, the J call TRBJ1-1, with TRBD1 identical over 7 bases. Per the germline V gene, CDR1 is SEHNR and CDR2 is FQNEAQ (reference sequence). CDR3 size: 15 residues. Losses at the gene ends were 4 bases for V and 3 bases for J; bases not matched to a gene: 8. The CDR3 is CASSSIKTGHTEAFF. Written as DNA, the CDR3 is TGTGCCAGCAGCTCGATAAAGACAGGGCACACTGAAGCTTTCTTT.

This clone has just a few counts. This chain uses TRBV30 with TRBJ1-3; D is possibly TRBD1 (5 bases). This CDR3 comprises 15 residues. V lost 2 bases and J lost 0, with 11 bases in between. Per the germline V gene, CDR1 is GTSNPN and CDR2 is SVGIG (reference sequence). CDR3 nucleotide sequence: TGTGCCTGGAGTAGCCTGGGGCACTCTGGAAACACCATATATTTT. Residues: CAWSSLGHSGNTIYF.

The table lists this clone with a few counts. CDR3: CASSMVGGVTGELFF. The CDR3 bases are TGTGCCAGTAGTATGGTCGGGGGGGTCACCGGGGAGCTGTTTTTT. The rearrangement uses TRBV19 and TRBJ2-2, with TRBD2 matching 8 bases. Germline V gene data show CDR1 as LNHDA and CDR2 as SQIVND (reference sequence). V shed 3 bases, J shed 4 bases, and the junction held 4 bases outside the gene matches. This CDR3 is built from 15 residues.

About this clone: An end of the junction does not agree with germline; a read error may underlie this. J is TRBJ2-3 and V is TRBV7-7; TRBD2 might be the D (6 bases). The CDR3 has 13 residues. Germline CDR1 is SSHAT and CDR2 is FNYEAQ (reference sequence). The CDR3 sequence is CASSLAEADTQYF. In DNA, the CDR3 is TGTGCTAGCAGCTTAGCGGAGGCGGATACGCAGTATTTT. The full variable domain, in which reference TRBV7-7 and TRBJ2-3 provide the parts outside the CDR3, is GAGVSQSPRYKVTKRGQDVTLRCDPISSHATLYWYQQALGQGPEFLTYFNYEAQPDKSGLPSDRFSAERPEGSISTLTIQRTEQRDSAMYRCASSLAEADTQYFGPGTRLTVL.

This clone was found a few times. The chain carries TRBV11-2 and TRBJ2-2; TRBD1 might be the D (5 bases). CDR1 and CDR2 (germline): SGHAT, FQNNGV. The CDR3 has 13 amino acids. V shed 5 bases and J shed 2 bases, with 6 bases lying between them. CDR3 residues: CASSDSNTGELFF. Written as DNA, the CDR3 is TGTGCCAGCAGCGACAGCAACACCGGGGAGCTGTTTTTT.

The V gene is TRBV5-5, the J gene TRBJ2-1, with 8 nucleotides matching TRBD1. The V gene's germline CDR1 is SGHKS and CDR2 YYEKEE (reference sequence). After removal of 5 bases from V and 0 bases from J, the junction contained 4 bases not matched to a gene. This CDR3 region has 15 residues. Here the CDR3 DNA reads TGTGCCAGCAGGAACAGGGGGAGCTCCTACAATGAGCAGTTCTTC. This codes for CASRNRGSSYNEQFF.

This clone was observed a few times. This chain joins TRBV10-3 and TRBJ1-5; D is perhaps TRBD1 (5 bases). The length of the CDR3 is 13 residues. The V end lost 8 bases, the J end lost 5 bases, and 13 bases lay between the germline ends. Germline V lookup: CDR1 ENHRY, CDR2 SYGVKD. CDR3 in DNA: TGTGCCATCGGGCAGGGTGAGGATCAGCCCCAGCATTTT. Its translation: CAIGQGEDQPQHF.

This clone turned up a few times. The rearrangement uses TRBV11-2 and TRBJ2-7; possibly TRBD2 for D (5 bases). Trimming cost V 1 base and J 7 bases, with 11 bases left between them. Per the germline V gene, CDR1 is SGHAT and CDR2 is FQNNGV. The CDR3 is made up of 13 amino acids. DNA for the CDR3: TGTGCCAGCAGCTTAGTGGTATCGGGAGAGCAGTACTTC. Translated, it gives CASSLVVSGEQYF.

This clone was picked up a small number of times. The rearrangement links TRBV9 to TRBJ2-3, with 10 bases matching TRBD1. The CDR3 has 16 residues. With V trimmed by 4 bases and J by 8 bases, 13 bases remained unmatched. Germline values: CDR1 SGDLS, CDR2 YYNGEE. In nucleotides, the CDR3 is TGTGCCAGCAGCCCGTCGGGACAGGGGCTATCGGGTACGCAGTATTTT. Translated: CASSPSGQGLSGTQYF.